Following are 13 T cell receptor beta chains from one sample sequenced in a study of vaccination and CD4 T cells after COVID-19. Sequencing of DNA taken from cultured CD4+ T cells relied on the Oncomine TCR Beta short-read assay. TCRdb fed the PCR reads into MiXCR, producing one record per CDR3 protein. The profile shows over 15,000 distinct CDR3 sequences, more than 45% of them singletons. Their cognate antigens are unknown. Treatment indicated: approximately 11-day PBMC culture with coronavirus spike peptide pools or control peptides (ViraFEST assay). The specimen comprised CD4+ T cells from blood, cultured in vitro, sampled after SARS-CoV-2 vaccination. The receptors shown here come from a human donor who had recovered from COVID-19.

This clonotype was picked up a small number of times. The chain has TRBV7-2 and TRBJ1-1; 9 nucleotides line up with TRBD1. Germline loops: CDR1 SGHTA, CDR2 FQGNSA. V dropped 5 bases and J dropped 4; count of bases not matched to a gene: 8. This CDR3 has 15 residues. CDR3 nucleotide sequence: TGTGCCAGCAGCACGCAGGGACAGGGAGGCACTGAAGCTTTCTTT. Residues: CASSTQGQGGTEAFF.

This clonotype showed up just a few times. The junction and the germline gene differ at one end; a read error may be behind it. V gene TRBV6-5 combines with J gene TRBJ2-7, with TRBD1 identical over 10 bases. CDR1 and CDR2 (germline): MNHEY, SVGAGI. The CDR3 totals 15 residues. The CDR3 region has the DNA TGTGCCAGCAGTTACGAAGGACAGGGGGTCCTCGAGCAGTACTTT. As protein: CASSYEGQGVLEQYF.

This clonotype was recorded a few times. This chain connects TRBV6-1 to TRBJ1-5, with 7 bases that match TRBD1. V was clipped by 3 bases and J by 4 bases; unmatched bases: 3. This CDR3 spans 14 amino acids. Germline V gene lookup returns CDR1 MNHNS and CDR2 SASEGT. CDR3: CASSDGQANQPQHF. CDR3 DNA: TGTGCCAGCAGTGACGGACAGGCTAATCAGCCCCAGCATTTT.

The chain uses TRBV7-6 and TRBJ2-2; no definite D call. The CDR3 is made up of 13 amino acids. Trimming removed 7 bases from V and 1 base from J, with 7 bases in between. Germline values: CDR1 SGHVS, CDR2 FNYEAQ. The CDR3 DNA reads TGTGCCAGCACCATGATGAACACCGGGGAGCTGTTTTTT. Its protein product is CASTMMNTGELFF.

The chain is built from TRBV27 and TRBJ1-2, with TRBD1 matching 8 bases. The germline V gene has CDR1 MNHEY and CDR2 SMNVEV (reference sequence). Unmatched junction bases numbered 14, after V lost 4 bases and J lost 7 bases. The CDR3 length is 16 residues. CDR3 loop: CASSSPSRGLAGGYTF. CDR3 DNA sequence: TGTGCCAGCAGTTCGCCTAGCAGGGGGCTTGCAGGTGGCTACACCTTC.

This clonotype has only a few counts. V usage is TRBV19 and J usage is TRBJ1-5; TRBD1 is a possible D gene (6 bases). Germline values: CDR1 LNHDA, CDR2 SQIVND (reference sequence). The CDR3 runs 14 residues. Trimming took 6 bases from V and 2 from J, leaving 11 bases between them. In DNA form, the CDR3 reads TGTGCCAGTAGAAACAGGGTGGGCAATCAGCCCCAGCATTTT. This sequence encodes CASRNRVGNQPQHF.

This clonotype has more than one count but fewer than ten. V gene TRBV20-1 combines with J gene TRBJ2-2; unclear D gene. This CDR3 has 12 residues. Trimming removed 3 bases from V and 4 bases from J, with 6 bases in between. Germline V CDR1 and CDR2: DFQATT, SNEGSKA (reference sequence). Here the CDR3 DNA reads TGCAGTGCTAGCCGAAGCACCGGGGAGCTGTTTTTT. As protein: CSASRSTGELFF.

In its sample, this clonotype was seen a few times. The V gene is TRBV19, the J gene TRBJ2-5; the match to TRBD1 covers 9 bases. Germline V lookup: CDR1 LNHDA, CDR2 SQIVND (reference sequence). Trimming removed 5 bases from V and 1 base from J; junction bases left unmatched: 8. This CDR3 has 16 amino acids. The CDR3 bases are TGTGCCAGTAGTTATACCGGGACAGGGTTCCAAGAGACCCAGTACTTC. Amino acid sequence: CASSYTGTGFQETQYF.

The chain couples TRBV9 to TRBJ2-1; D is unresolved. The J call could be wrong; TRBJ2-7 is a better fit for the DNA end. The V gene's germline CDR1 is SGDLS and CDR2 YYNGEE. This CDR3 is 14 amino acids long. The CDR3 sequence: CASSVGPTPYEQYF. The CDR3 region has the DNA TGTGCCAGCAGCGTAGGTCCTACCCCCTACGAGCAGTACTTC.

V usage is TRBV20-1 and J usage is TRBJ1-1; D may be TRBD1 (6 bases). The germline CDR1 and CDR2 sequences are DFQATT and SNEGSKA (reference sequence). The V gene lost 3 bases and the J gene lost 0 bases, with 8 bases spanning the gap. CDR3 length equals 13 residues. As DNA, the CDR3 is TGCAGTGCTAGGGACAGCTTGAACACTGAAGCTTTCTTT. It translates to CSARDSLNTEAFF.

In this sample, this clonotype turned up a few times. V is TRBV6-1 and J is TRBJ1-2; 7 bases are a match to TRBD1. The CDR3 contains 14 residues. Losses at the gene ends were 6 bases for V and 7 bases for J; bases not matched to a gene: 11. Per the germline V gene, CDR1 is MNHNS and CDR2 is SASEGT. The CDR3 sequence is CASSPDRALVGYTF. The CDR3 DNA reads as TGTGCCAGCAGCCCCGACAGGGCATTGGTTGGCTACACCTTC.

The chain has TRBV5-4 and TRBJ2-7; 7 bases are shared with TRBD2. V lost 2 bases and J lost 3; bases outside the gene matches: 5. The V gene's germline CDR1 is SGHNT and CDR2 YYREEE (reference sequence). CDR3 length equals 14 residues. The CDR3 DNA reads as TGTGCCAGCAGCTTTTATGGGGGGGGCTACGAGCAGTACTTC. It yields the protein CASSFYGGGYEQYF.

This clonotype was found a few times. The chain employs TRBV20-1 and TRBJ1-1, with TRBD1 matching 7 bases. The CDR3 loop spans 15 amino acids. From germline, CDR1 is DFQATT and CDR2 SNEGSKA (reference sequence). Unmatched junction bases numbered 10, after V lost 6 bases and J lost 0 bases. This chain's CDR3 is CSAETGRGMNTEAFF. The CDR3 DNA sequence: TGCAGTGCCGAGACAGGGCGAGGGATGAACACTGAAGCTTTCTTT.